The 30 T cell receptor beta chains reported below all come from one sample, sequenced in a study of shared clonotypes between healthy human individuals. Terminally differentiated effector memory CD45RA+ cells were excluded by CCR7 positive selection of CD45RO-negative cells. Here immunoSEQ multiplex PCR was the method, and the copy in TCRdb shows in-frame clones only, minus some. The sample lists 450,000 to 700,000 clones, around 95% occurring once. The sequenced sample was naive CD8+ T cells sorted from blood. All receptors come from a woman aged 30 to 39 in good health.

The chain carries TRBV2 and TRBJ2-3; TRBD1 might be the D (6 bases). The germline V gene has CDR1 SNHLY and CDR2 FYNNEI. V dropped 6 bases and J dropped 1 base, with 11 bases sitting between them. CDR3 length: 14 residues. CDR3 sequence: CASRGTRRTDTQYF. The CDR3 bases are TGTGCCAGCAGGGGGACACGCCGCACAGATACGCAGTATTTT.

The chain has TRBV2 and TRBJ2-3; either TRBD1 or TRBD2 may supply D (5 bases each). CDR1 is SNHLY and CDR2 is FYNNEI in the germline V gene. The V and J ends lost 5 bases and 2 bases respectively, with 17 bases between them. The CDR3 has 16 amino acids. The chain's CDR3 is CASSIRDPSDTDTQYF. DNA of the CDR3: TGTGCCAGCAGTATTAGGGACCCGAGCGACACAGATACGCAGTATTTT.

V gene TRBV27 combines with J gene TRBJ2-5; tentative D call: TRBD1 (6 bases). CDR1 and CDR2 (germline): MNHEY, SMNVEV (reference sequence). Trimming cost V 5 bases and J 5 bases, with 21 bases left between them. The CDR3 runs to 16 residues. CDR3 protein: CASSGSGTPDRETQYF. DNA of the CDR3: TGTGCCAGCAGTGGGTCCGGGACACCCGATAGGGAGACCCAGTACTTC.

V usage is TRBV27 and J usage is TRBJ1-5; D might be TRBD1 (5 bases). The CDR3 covers 14 residues. Germline loops: CDR1 MNHEY, CDR2 SMNVEV (reference sequence). V was pared by 2 bases and J by 7 bases, with 12 bases between. CDR3 sequence reads: CASSLVGARQPQHF. Written as DNA, the CDR3 is TGTGCCAGCAGTTTAGTAGGGGCGAGGCAGCCCCAGCATTTT.

The CDR3 sequence: CASSFQYEQYF. The CDR3 nucleotides read TGTGCCAGCAGTTTTCAGTACGAGCAGTACTTC. V is TRBV28 and J is TRBJ2-7, with D uncertain. Germline lookup yields CDR1 MDHEN and CDR2 SYDVKM. V lost 3 bases and J 4 bases, leaving 4 bases between the germline ends. The CDR3 loop spans 11 amino acids.

The gene calls are TRBV28 and TRBJ2-5; a weak D match, TRBD2 (5 bases). The assigned J gene may be wrong: the sequence end matches TRBJ2-7 better. Germline V gene sequence: CDR1 MDHEN, CDR2 SYDVKM. The CDR3 runs to 14 residues. The CDR3 reads CASSFSRGSYEQYF. DNA for the CDR3: TGTGCCAGCAGTTTTAGCCGGGGCTCCTACGAGCAGTACTTC.

This chain connects TRBV9 to TRBJ2-3; TRBD2 aligns across 9 bases. The V gene end was trimmed by 0 bases and the J gene end by 5 bases; junction bases not matched to a gene: 7. Per germline, CDR1 SGDLS and CDR2 YYNGEE. CDR3 length equals 16 residues. CDR3 residues: CASSVAIAGVKDTQYF. As DNA, the CDR3 is TGTGCCAGCAGCGTAGCGATAGCGGGAGTTAAAGATACGCAGTATTTT.

The chain combines TRBV30 with TRBJ2-7, with D tentatively TRBD1 (6 bases). Between the trimmed V and J ends, which lost 4 bases and 2 bases, there was a span of 18 bases. CDR1 GTSNPN and CDR2 SVGIG come from the germline V gene (reference sequence). This CDR3 region has 15 residues. Written as DNA, the CDR3 is TGTGCCTGGACTTCAGGGGACATAAGGCCCTACGAGCAGTACTTC. This gives the protein CAWTSGDIRPYEQYF.

The V call is TRBV9, the J call TRBJ2-7; tentatively, D is TRBD1 (6 bases). Germline V gene sequence: CDR1 SGDLS, CDR2 YYNGEE. The germline V and J ends were trimmed by 3 bases and 6 bases, with 13 bases remaining between them. The CDR3 is 13 residues long. In DNA form, the CDR3 reads TGTGCCAGCAGCGCATACAGGGACGGCGAGCAGTACTTC. It yields the protein CASSAYRDGEQYF.

The gene calls are TRBV11-2 and TRBJ2-1; 7 nucleotides agree with TRBD1. V gave up 0 bases and J gave up 2 bases; unmatched junction bases: 4. The CDR3 has 16 residues. Germline V gives CDR1 SGHAT, CDR2 FQNNGV. The CDR3 spells CASSLDRDRPYNEQFF. CDR3 coding DNA: TGTGCCAGCAGCTTAGATCGGGACAGACCCTACAATGAGCAGTTCTTC.

J is TRBJ2-2 and V is TRBV7-8; 9 positions match TRBD1. The V segment lost 5 bases and the J segment 5 bases; nucleotides outside the gene matches: 9. The CDR3 extends over 16 amino acids. Germline CDR1 and CDR2: SGHVS and FQNEAQ. CDR3 loop: CASSPWDREPTGELFF. CDR3 in DNA: TGTGCCAGCAGCCCGTGGGACAGGGAGCCAACCGGGGAGCTGTTTTTT.

This clone has only one observation. The chain couples TRBV4-1 to TRBJ2-7; 8 positions agree with TRBD1. The CDR3 sequence is 15 residues long. Unmatched junction bases numbered 2, after V lost 1 base and J lost 0 bases. Germline V lookup: CDR1 MGHRA, CDR2 YSYEKL. The CDR3 nucleotides are TGCGCCAGCAGCCAAGTCAGGGGGCTCTCCTACGAGCAGTACTTC. This sequence encodes CASSQVRGLSYEQYF.

In DNA form, the CDR3 reads TGTGCCAGCAGCTTGTGGGGGGGCGCCGGGGAGCTGTTTTTT. Residues: CASSLWGGAGELFF. The chain combines TRBV5-6 with TRBJ2-2; TRBD2 is a possible D gene (7 bases). Germline CDR1 and CDR2: SGHDT and YYEEEE. The CDR3 is 14 amino acids. V lost 1 base and J lost 6, with 10 bases in between.

The chain uses TRBV27 and TRBJ2-7; possibly TRBD2 for D (6 bases). Trimming took off 6 bases at V and 3 bases at J, with 15 bases between the two ends. Germline CDR1 MNHEY, CDR2 SMNVEV (reference sequence). This CDR3 contains 14 residues. The CDR3 nucleotides read TGTGCCAGCAGAAAAGACCGGGGACTCTACGAGCAGTACTTC. Protein sequence: CASRKDRGLYEQYF.

This clone was observed once. The CDR3 region has the DNA TGTGCCAGCAGTGGCATAGTCGGTCTAGCGGGAGTTAGGTCCTACGAGCAGTACTTC. It specifies CASSGIVGLAGVRSYEQYF. V is TRBV2 and J is TRBJ2-7; 10 bases are a match to TRBD2. Germline assignment: CDR1 SNHLY and CDR2 FYNNEI. V was pared by 4 bases and J by 1 base, with 16 bases of the junction left unmatched. This CDR3 spans 19 amino acids.

The chain employs TRBV27 and TRBJ2-7; D gene uncertain. The V end lost 2 bases, the J end lost 0 bases, and 11 bases lay between the germline ends. Germline assignment: CDR1 MNHEY and CDR2 SMNVEV (reference sequence). CDR3 length equals 15 residues. CDR3 in amino acids: CASSLGLPSSYEQYF. The CDR3 DNA sequence: TGTGCCAGCAGTTTAGGCTTACCGAGCTCCTACGAGCAGTACTTC.

This rearrangement joins TRBV27 to TRBJ2-1; perhaps TRBD2 as D (6 bases). Trimming left V 3 bases short and J 10 bases short, with 16 bases between. The CDR3 loop spans 14 amino acids. CDR1 MNHEY and CDR2 SMNVEV come from the germline V gene (reference sequence). The CDR3 loop is CASSFITGVYEQFF. The CDR3 nucleotides read TGTGCCAGCAGTTTTATAACGGGAGTGTACGAGCAGTTCTTC.

The chain links TRBV28 to TRBJ1-5; D unclear. This CDR3 contains 15 residues. With 5 bases removed from V and 4 bases from J, the gap between germline ends came to 15 bases. Germline-derived CDR1 and CDR2 are MDHEN and SYDVKM. The CDR3 bases are TGTGCCAGCAGTACCACGGGGAGGGTGAATCAGCCCCAGCATTTT. It codes for CASSTTGRVNQPQHF. The full variable domain, with the rest looked up from reference TRBV28 and TRBJ1-5, is DVKVTQSSRYLVKRTGEKVFLECVQDMDHENMFWYRQDPGLGLRLIYFSYDVKMKEKGDIPEGYSVSREKKERFSLILESASTNQTSMYLCASSTTGRVNQPQHFGDGTRLSIL.

V and J are TRBV5-1 and TRBJ1-3, with D possibly being TRBD1 (5 bases). CDR1 is SGHRS, CDR2 YFSETQ, per germline. The CDR3 has 17 amino acids. V lost 0 bases to trimming and J lost 5 bases, with 18 bases between them. The CDR3 spells CASSLADDVRARNTIYF. DNA for the CDR3: TGCGCCAGCAGCTTGGCCGATGACGTCAGGGCACGAAACACCATATATTTT. Combining the CDR3 with reference TRBV5-1 and TRBJ1-3 gives the whole variable domain KAGVTQTPRYLIKTRGQQVTLSCSPISGHRSVSWYQQTPGQGLQFLFEYFSETQRNKGNFPGRFSGRQFSNSRSEMNVSTLELGDSALYLCASSLADDVRARNTIYFGEGSWLTVV.

This clone was recorded only once. This sequence joins TRBV13 and TRBJ1-2; no clear D gene. The germline V gene has CDR1 PRHDT and CDR2 FYEKMQ (reference sequence). The CDR3 has 13 amino acids. Trimming stripped 4 bases from V and 0 bases from J, with 6 bases between. As DNA, the CDR3 is TGTGCCAGCAGCTCCGGGACTAACTATGGCTACACCTTC. This codes for CASSSGTNYGYTF.

The chain joins TRBV2 to TRBJ1-1; 9 bases map to TRBD1. Trimming removed 9 bases from V and 7 bases from J; junction bases left unmatched: 3. The CDR3 runs to 11 residues. Germline CDR1 and CDR2: SNHLY and FYNNEI. CDR3 DNA sequence: TGTGCCAGTACAGGGGGCCATGAAGCTTTCTTT. It yields the protein CASTGGHEAFF.

The J gene is TRBJ2-2, the V gene TRBV7-8; 8 bases map to TRBD1. With V trimmed by 5 bases and J by 4 bases, 9 bases remained unmatched. There are 16 residues in the CDR3. Germline CDR1 is SGHVS and CDR2 is FQNEAQ. The CDR3 here is CASSTDRVEGTGELFF. CDR3 DNA sequence: TGTGCCAGCAGCACGGACAGGGTGGAAGGCACCGGGGAGCTGTTTTTT.

Turning to this clone: The identical CDR3 is also encoded by other nucleotide sequences in the sample. CDR3: CASSTSRDTQYF. In DNA, the CDR3 is TGTGCCAGTAGTACCTCGCGGGATACGCAGTATTTT. This rearrangement joins TRBV19 to TRBJ2-3; the D is unclear. The germline CDR1 and CDR2 sequences are LNHDA and SQIVND (reference sequence). This CDR3 has 12 amino acids. With 4 bases removed from V and 6 bases from J, the gap between germline ends came to 8 bases.

This clone showed up just once. This chain connects TRBV2 to TRBJ1-4, with a possible D match to TRBD1 (6 bases). This CDR3 is 16 amino acids long. The V gene's germline CDR1 is SNHLY and CDR2 FYNNEI. Trimming removed 1 base from V and 4 bases from J, with 13 bases in between. The CDR3 sequence is CASSEGRQASNEKLFF. CDR3 coding DNA: TGTGCCAGCAGTGAAGGTAGACAGGCCAGTAATGAAAAACTGTTTTTT.

The J gene is TRBJ2-7, the V gene TRBV30; either TRBD1 or TRBD2 may fit D (5 bases each). CDR1 and CDR2 (germline): GTSNPN, SVGIG (reference sequence). V shed 2 bases and J shed 5 bases, with 22 bases lying between them. The CDR3 totals 16 residues. For the CDR3, the DNA is TGTGCCTGGAGTACGGGACCAGATCGGTACCTCCACGAGCAGTACTTC. It specifies CAWSTGPDRYLHEQYF.

The chain is built from TRBV29-1 and TRBJ2-3; a weak D match, TRBD1 (6 bases). This CDR3 is 13 amino acids long. CDR1 and CDR2 from the germline V gene are SQVTM and ANQGSEA. Trimming took off 4 bases at V and 0 bases at J, with 8 bases between the two ends. The CDR3 loop reads CSVVRGSTDTQYF. Here the CDR3 DNA reads TGCAGCGTTGTTAGGGGGAGCACAGATACGCAGTATTTT.

The chain joins TRBV19 to TRBJ2-7; TRBD1 matches at 7 bases. CDR1 is LNHDA, CDR2 SQIVND, per germline (reference sequence). With V trimmed by 6 bases and J by 2 bases, 10 bases remained unmatched. The CDR3 extends over 15 amino acids. The CDR3 sequence is CASSPGQALTYEQYF. CDR3 DNA: TGTGCCAGTAGCCCAGGACAGGCCCTAACCTACGAGCAGTACTTC.

V is TRBV7-9 and J is TRBJ2-5, with D possibly matching TRBD1 (6 bases). V lost 4 bases, J lost 2 bases, and 11 bases lay in between. This CDR3 spans 14 amino acids. Per the germline V gene, CDR1 is SEHNR and CDR2 is FQNEAQ (reference sequence). In DNA form, the CDR3 reads TGTGCCAGCAGCTCCAGGACAGAGCAAGAGACCCAGTACTTC. Residues: CASSSRTEQETQYF.

This chain joins TRBV6-1 and TRBJ1-3; unclear D gene. The CDR3 is 16 amino acids. V was cut by 4 bases and J by 0 bases, with 13 bases left in between. Germline V lookup: CDR1 MNHNS, CDR2 SASEGT. The CDR3 DNA reads as TGTGCCAGCAGTGTCGTCAGTGCCGACTCTGGAAACACCATATATTTT. Its translation is CASSVVSADSGNTIYF.

The chain recombines TRBV5-4 with TRBJ1-2; D uncertain. The CDR3 runs to 14 residues. Germline V gene data show CDR1 as SGHNT and CDR2 as YYREEE (reference sequence). The ends were cut back, 0 bases at V and 4 bases at J, with 10 bases in the middle. This CDR3 is CASSLAGGLYGYTF. For the CDR3, the DNA is TGTGCCAGCAGCTTGGCCGGCGGACTCTATGGCTACACCTTC.